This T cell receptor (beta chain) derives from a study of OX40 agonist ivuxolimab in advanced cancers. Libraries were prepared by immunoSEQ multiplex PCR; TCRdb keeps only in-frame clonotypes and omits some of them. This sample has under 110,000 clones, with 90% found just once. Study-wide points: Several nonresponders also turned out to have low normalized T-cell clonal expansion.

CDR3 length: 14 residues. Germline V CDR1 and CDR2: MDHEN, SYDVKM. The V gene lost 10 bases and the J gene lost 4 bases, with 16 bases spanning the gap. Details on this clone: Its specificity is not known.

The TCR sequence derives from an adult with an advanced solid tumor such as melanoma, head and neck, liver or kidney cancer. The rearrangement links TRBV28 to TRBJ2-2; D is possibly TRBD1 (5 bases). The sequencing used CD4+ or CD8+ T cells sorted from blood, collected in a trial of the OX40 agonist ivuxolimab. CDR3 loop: CATIKGQSTGELFF. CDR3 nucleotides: TGTGCCACCATAAAGGGGCAGAGCACCGGGGAGCTGTTTTTT.